These T cell receptor beta chains were read from a single sample in a study of CD8 T cells in Susac syndrome. TCRdb reanalysed the immunoSEQ multiplex PCR reads using MiXCR and keeps one entry per CDR3 protein. The sample includes more than 150,000 distinct CDR3 sequences, 85% to 95% seen only once; the top ten take 0.16%. Sequencing was done on a sample of CD4+ T cells from PBMCs. The receptor set was obtained from a human donor with Susac syndrome. CDR3s include the opening cysteine and the closing phenylalanine or tryptophan. A D gene is named only where the DNA matches it firmly. Expanded clones get a size class; other rows say once, few or many, or leave the size out.

NA TRBJ2-7 NA TRBV20-1 CSAQHYHTLRASYEQYF TGCAGTGCTCAACATTACCATACACTCCGCGCATCCTACGAGCAGTACTTC
NA TRBJ2-5 NA TRBV2 CASLREISQETQYF TGTGCCAGCCTCCGGGAGATATCCCAAGAGACCCAGTACTTC
NA TRBJ2-3 NA TRBV18 CASSQFGDTQYF TGTGCCAGCTCTCAGTTCGGGGATACGCAGTATTTT
NA TRBJ2-5 NA TRBV5-1 CASSQTGPISETQYF TGCGCCAGCAGCCAGACAGGCCCAATCAGCGAGACCCAGTACTTC
NA TRBJ2-1 NA TRBV29-1 CSVDGGLDRLGLNEQFF TGCAGCGTTGACGGAGGACTCGACAGGCTGGGGCTCAATGAGCAGTTCTTC
TRBD2 TRBJ2-5 NA TRBV28 CASSLAGGFQETQYF TGTGCCAGCAGTTTAGCGGGGGGGTTCCAAGAGACCCAGTACTTC
NA TRBJ1-1 NA TRBV9 CASSVDPTAYEAFF TGTGCCAGCAGCGTAGACCCGACAGCCTATGAAGCTTTCTTT
NA TRBJ2-1 NA TRBV7-9 CASSLALGDSYNEQFF TGTGCCAGCAGCTTAGCGCTGGGGGACTCCTACAATGAGCAGTTCTTC
TRBD1 TRBJ1-6 NA TRBV18 CASSPVSTAGTGEGGSPLHF TGTGCCAGCTCACCGGTCTCCACCGCCGGGACAGGGGAAGGAGGGTCACCCCTCCACTTT
NA TRBJ1-2 once TRBV11-2 CASSKDTHYGYTF TGTGCCAGCAGCAAGGACACGCACTATGGCTACACCTTC
NA TRBJ1-2 NA TRBV5-4 CASSVTGNYGYTF TGTGCCAGCAGCGTGACAGGCAACTATGGCTACACCTTC
NA TRBJ1-1 NA TRBV18 CASSPDSSANTEAFF TGTGCCAGCTCACCGGATTCTAGTGCGAACACTGAAGCTTTCTTT
TRBD2 TRBJ2-7 NA TRBV20-1 CSARDQGLAGDYEQYF TGCAGTGCTAGAGATCAAGGACTAGCGGGGGACTACGAGCAGTACTTC
NA TRBJ1-2 NA TRBV27 CASSSARGAGGYTF TGTGCCAGCAGTTCCGCCCGGGGGGCGGGAGGCTACACCTTC
NA TRBJ1-1 NA TRBV12-3/TRBV12-4 CASSYGYRTNTEAFF TGTGCCAGCAGTTACGGGTACAGGACGAACACTGAAGCTTTCTTT
TRBD2 TRBJ2-3 NA TRBV7-2 CASSLSTSGGFVTQYF TGTGCCAGCAGCTTATCTACTAGCGGGGGTTTCGTTACGCAGTATTTT
NA TRBJ1-2 NA TRBV7-3 CASSFEGGFGGYTF TGTGCCAGCAGCTTCGAGGGGGGCTTTGGGGGCTACACCTTC
NA TRBJ1-1 NA TRBV20-1 CSASPGTEAFF TGCAGTGCTAGCCCCGGCACTGAAGCTTTCTTT
TRBD1 TRBJ2-2 NA TRBV4-3 CASSQEISRTGFHGELFF TGCGCCAGCAGCCAAGAGATCTCCAGGACAGGTTTTCACGGGGAGCTGTTTTTT
NA TRBJ2-7 NA TRBV5-4 CASSLGVETNYEQYF TGTGCCAGCAGCTTGGGTGTGGAGACCAACTACGAGCAGTACTTC
NA TRBJ1-3 NA TRBV27 CASSLSRTSGNTIYF TGTGCCAGCAGTTTATCCCGGACCTCTGGAAACACCATATATTTT
NA TRBJ2-2 NA TRBV7-9 CASSMIRPNTGELFF TGTGCCAGCAGCATGATCCGCCCGAACACCGGGGAGCTGTTTTTT
TRBD1 TRBJ2-1 NA TRBV29-1 CSVEEGQVVNEQFF TGCAGCGTTGAAGAAGGACAGGTGGTCAATGAGCAGTTCTTC
NA TRBJ1-2 NA TRBV3-1 CASSPNPGYGYTF TGTGCCAGCAGCCCAAACCCGGGCTATGGCTACACCTTC
TRBD2 TRBJ2-5 NA TRBV7-2 CASSPNWGLAGNGETQYF TGTGCCAGCAGCCCCAACTGGGGACTAGCGGGGAATGGGGAGACCCAGTACTTC
NA TRBJ2-2 NA TRBV24-1 CATSDPGGELFF TGTGCCACCAGTGACCCAGGCGGGGAGCTGTTTTTT
NA TRBJ1-3 NA TRBV12-3/TRBV12-4 CASSLGLFSGNTIYF TGTGCCAGCAGTTTAGGGCTTTTCTCTGGAAACACCATATATTTT
NA TRBJ2-1 once TRBV29-1 CSVYRGNEQFF TGCAGCGTCTATCGCGGCAATGAGCAGTTCTTC
TRBD1 TRBJ1-4 NA TRBV2 CAGRQGVNEKLFF TGTGCCGGCAGACAGGGGGTTAATGAAAAACTGTTTTTT
NA TRBJ2-5 NA TRBV29-1 CSVEDRGRGETQYF TGCAGCGTTGAAGATCGGGGACGAGGTGAGACCCAGTACTTC
NA TRBJ2-5 NA TRBV2 CAARTGVQETQYF TGTGCCGCTCGAACGGGGGTCCAAGAGACCCAGTACTTC
NA TRBJ1-6 NA TRBV19 CASTGASSYNSPLHF TGTGCCAGTACTGGAGCAAGCTCCTATAATTCACCCCTCCACTTT
NA TRBJ1-5 NA TRBV6-5 CASSPGVKNQPQHF TGTGCCAGCAGTCCAGGGGTGAAAAATCAGCCCCAGCATTTT
NA TRBJ2-1 NA TRBV6-2/TRBV6-3 CASTHRIDEQFF TGTGCCAGCACCCACAGGATTGATGAGCAGTTCTTC
NA TRBJ2-1 NA TRBV7-3 CASSPRPASEQFF TGTGCCAGCAGCCCTCGACCGGCCAGTGAGCAGTTCTTC
TRBD1 TRBJ1-4 NA TRBV29-1 CSATGVGEKLFF TGCAGCGCGACAGGGGTGGGGGAAAAACTGTTTTTT
NA TRBJ2-7 NA TRBV20-1 CSARGTEYEQYF TGCAGTGCTAGAGGGACAGAGTACGAGCAGTACTTC
NA TRBJ1-6 NA TRBV5-1 CASSRGALNNSPLHF TGCGCCAGCAGCCGAGGGGCTCTAAACAATTCACCCCTCCACTTT
NA TRBJ2-3 NA TRBV29-1 CNLTLGVADNTDTQYF TGCAACCTCACCCTGGGGGTGGCAGACAACACAGATACGCAGTATTTT
TRBD2 TRBJ2-3 NA TRBV12-3/TRBV12-4 CASSFLAVPTDTQYF TGTGCCAGCAGTTTCCTAGCGGTCCCCACAGATACGCAGTATTTT
NA TRBJ2-1 NA TRBV23-1 CASSSRTAYNEQFF TGCGCCAGCAGTTCCCGGACAGCCTACAATGAGCAGTTCTTC
NA TRBJ1-1 NA TRBV4-2 CASSQGGAGIEAFF TGTGCCAGCAGCCAAGGAGGGGCGGGGATCGAAGCTTTCTTT
TRBD1 TRBJ1-6 NA TRBV29-1 CSVSMTGDNSPLHF TGCAGCGTTTCGATGACAGGGGACAATTCACCCCTCCACTTT
NA TRBJ2-5 NA TRBV5-6 CASSFRAGVLYQETQYF TGTGCCAGCAGCTTTCGGGCCGGGGTACTATACCAAGAGACCCAGTACTTC
TRBD1 TRBJ1-1 NA TRBV4-3 CASSLTTGGAGTEAFF TGCGCCAGCAGCCTTACCACAGGGGGCGCGGGCACTGAAGCTTTCTTT
NA TRBJ2-5 NA TRBV7-3 CASSSRREETQYF TGTGCCAGCAGCTCCAGGAGGGAAGAGACCCAGTACTTC
NA TRBJ1-2 NA TRBV23-1 CASSQSQRGWHYGYTF TGCGCCAGCAGTCAATCCCAGAGGGGATGGCACTATGGCTACACCTTC
TRBD1 TRBJ2-3 NA TRBV14 CASSQRPWGQTDTQYF TGTGCCAGCAGCCAACGTCCATGGGGACAGACAGATACGCAGTATTTT
TRBD2 TRBJ2-2 NA TRBV10-3 CATTGTRDTGELFF TGTGCCACGACCGGGACTAGGGACACCGGGGAGCTGTTTTTT
NA TRBJ1-2 NA TRBV11-2 CASSSENYGYTF TGTGCCAGCAGCTCAGAAAACTATGGCTACACCTTC
NA TRBJ2-1 NA TRBV9 CASSLPRTGRDNEQFF TGTGCCAGCAGCCTCCCAAGGACAGGGAGGGACAATGAGCAGTTCTTC
NA TRBJ2-1 NA TRBV3-1 CASSQDPPEQFF TGTGCCAGCAGCCAAGATCCGCCTGAGCAGTTCTTC
NA TRBJ1-1 NA TRBV21-1 CASSPLERKFPGQGKGTEAFF TGTGCCAGCAGCCCGCTGGAACGCAAATTCCCAGGACAGGGAAAAGGGACTGAAGCTTTCTTT
NA TRBJ2-5 NA TRBV14 CASSQFNSGHQETQYF TGTGCCAGCAGCCAATTTAATTCCGGACACCAAGAGACCCAGTACTTC
NA TRBJ1-1 NA TRBV20-1 CSASKGTNTEAFF TGCAGTGCTAGTAAGGGCACTAACACTGAAGCTTTCTTT
TRBD1 TRBJ2-3 NA TRBV20-1 CSASETGADTQYF TGCAGTGCTAGCGAGACAGGGGCAGATACGCAGTATTTT